The 6 T cell receptor beta chains listed next were all sequenced from one sample in a study of T cells in Graves' hyperthyroidism and ophthalmopathy. TCR beta CDR3 region amplification was performed from RNA transcripts. TCR CDR3 underwent first-round RT-PCR with the HTBI primer set. TCRdb fed the multiplex PCR reads into MiXCR, producing one record per CDR3 protein. There are about 510,000 distinct CDR3 sequences in the sample; 14% occur only once, and approximately 13% lies in the top ten. Sequenced material: blood. Receptors were obtained from a woman between 35 and 50 years old with Graves' hyperthyroidism.

There are many counts of this clonotype. The rearrangement uses TRBV5-1 and TRBJ2-1; 7 bases map to TRBD1. V was clipped by 0 bases and J by 4 bases; unmatched bases: 4. This CDR3 region has 15 residues. From germline, CDR1 is SGHRS and CDR2 YFSETQ. The CDR3 spells CASSLAGTEYNEQFF. The CDR3 bases are TGCGCCAGCAGCTTGGCCGGGACAGAATACAATGAGCAGTTCTTC.

This rearrangement joins TRBV25-1 to TRBJ2-6; 12 bases are a match to TRBD2. Trimming cost V 6 bases and J 0 bases; bases outside gene matches: 3. The germline V gene encodes CDR1 MGHDK and CDR2 SYGVNS. CDR3 length equals 17 residues. Written as DNA, the CDR3 is TGTGCCAGCAGAGGACTAGCGGGAAGCTCTGGGGCCAACGTCCTGACTTTC. Encoded protein: CASRGLAGSSGANVLTF.

Remarks on this clonotype: This may stem from a read error, because a much larger clone lies one nucleotide away. This sequence joins TRBV28 and TRBJ2-7; 10 positions agree with TRBD2. The CDR3 consists of 13 residues. Germline CDR1 is MDHEN and CDR2 is SYDVKM. CDR3 sequence reads: CVSVAGGLYEQYF. CDR3 nucleotides: TGTGTCAGCGTAGCGGGAGGCCTCTACGAGCAGTACTTC.

This clonotype came up a few times. The DNA of the CDR3 is TGTGCCAGCAGCTGGGACAGGGGGACAGATACGCAGTATTTT. Its protein product is CASSWDRGTDTQYF. The chain joins TRBV5-8 to TRBJ2-3; 11 bases agree with TRBD1. J was trimmed by 3 bases and V by 3 bases; bases with no gene match: 0. The CDR3 extends over 14 amino acids. Germline V lookup: CDR1 SGHTS, CDR2 YDEGEE.

This clonotype showed up just a few times. The chain carries TRBV5-1 and TRBJ2-3; D is unclear. This CDR3 contains 14 residues. Trimming pared 2 bases from V and 6 bases from J, leaving 13 bases between. From germline, CDR1 is SGHRS and CDR2 YFSETQ. CDR3 in amino acids: CASSFDQRKDTQYF. In nucleotides, the CDR3 is TGCGCCAGCAGCTTTGACCAAAGGAAGGATACGCAGTATTTT.

This clonotype was seen repeatedly, ten times or more. The J gene is TRBJ2-3, the V gene TRBV13, with no clear D. V was cut by 6 bases and J by 6 bases, with 16 bases left in between. CDR1 PRHDT and CDR2 FYEKMQ come from the germline V gene (reference sequence). The CDR3 has 14 amino acids. The CDR3 nucleotides are TGTGCCAGCAGTCCGGGCCCTGAGGTGGATACGCAGTATTTT. Protein: CASSPGPEVDTQYF.